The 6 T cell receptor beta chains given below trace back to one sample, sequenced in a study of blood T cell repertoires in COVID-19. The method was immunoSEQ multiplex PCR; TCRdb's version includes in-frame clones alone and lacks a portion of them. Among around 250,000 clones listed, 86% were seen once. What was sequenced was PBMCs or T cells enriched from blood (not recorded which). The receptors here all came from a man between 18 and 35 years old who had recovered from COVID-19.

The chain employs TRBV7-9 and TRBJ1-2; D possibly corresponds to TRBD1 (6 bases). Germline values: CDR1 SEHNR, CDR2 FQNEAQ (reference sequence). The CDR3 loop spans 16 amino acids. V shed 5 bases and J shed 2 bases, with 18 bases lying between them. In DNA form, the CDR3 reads TGTGCCAGCAGCACCCCCGGGGGGCCCCAAAACTATGGCTACACCTTC. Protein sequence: CASSTPGGPQNYGYTF.

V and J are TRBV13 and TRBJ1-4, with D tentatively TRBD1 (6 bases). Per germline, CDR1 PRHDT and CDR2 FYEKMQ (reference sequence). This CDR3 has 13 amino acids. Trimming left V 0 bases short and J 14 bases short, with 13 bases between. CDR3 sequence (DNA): TGTGCCAGCAGCTTAGGGACAGGAAGTATCCTGTTTTTT. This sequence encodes CASSLGTGSILFF.

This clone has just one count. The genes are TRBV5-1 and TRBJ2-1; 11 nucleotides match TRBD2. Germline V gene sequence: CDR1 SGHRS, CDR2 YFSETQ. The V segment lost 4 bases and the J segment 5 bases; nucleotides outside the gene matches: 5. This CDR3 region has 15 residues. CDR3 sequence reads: CASSLTSGTNNEQFF. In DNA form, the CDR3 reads TGCGCCAGCAGCCTGACTAGCGGGACAAACAATGAGCAGTTCTTC.

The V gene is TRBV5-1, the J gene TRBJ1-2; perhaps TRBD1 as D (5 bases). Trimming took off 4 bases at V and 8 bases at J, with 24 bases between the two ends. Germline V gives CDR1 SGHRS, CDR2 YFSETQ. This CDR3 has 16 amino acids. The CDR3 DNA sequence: TGCGCCAGCAGCAAGAACGCCGACAGCGAAACGGGCGGCTACACCTTC. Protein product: CASSKNADSETGGYTF. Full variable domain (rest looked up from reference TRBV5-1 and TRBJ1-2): KAGVTQTPRYLIKTRGQQVTLSCSPISGHRSVSWYQQTPGQGLQFLFEYFSETQRNKGNFPGRFSGRQFSNSRSEMNVSTLELGDSALYLCASSKNADSETGGYTFGSGTRLTVV.

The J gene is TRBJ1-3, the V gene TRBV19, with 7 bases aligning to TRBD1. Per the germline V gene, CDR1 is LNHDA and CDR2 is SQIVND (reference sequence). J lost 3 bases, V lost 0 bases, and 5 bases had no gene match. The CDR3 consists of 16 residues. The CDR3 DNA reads TGTGCCAGTAGTATAGATAAACAGGGGATTGGAAACACCATATATTTT. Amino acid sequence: CASSIDKQGIGNTIYF.

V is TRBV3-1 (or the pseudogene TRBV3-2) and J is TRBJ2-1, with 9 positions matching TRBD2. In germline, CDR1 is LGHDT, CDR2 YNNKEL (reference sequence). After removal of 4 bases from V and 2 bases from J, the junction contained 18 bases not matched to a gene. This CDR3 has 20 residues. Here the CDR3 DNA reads TGTGCCAGCAGCCGAGGACTAGCGTCCGGCGTGGATGCTGCCTACAATGAGCAGTTCTTC. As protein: CASSRGLASGVDAAYNEQFF.